This T cell receptor beta chain was recorded in a study of shared clonotypes between healthy human individuals. Original analysis: ImmunoSEQ only sent back junction sequences with no quality scores, so filtering was done differently. Clones were read by immunoSEQ multiplex PCR, and TCRdb kept only the in-frame ones, dropping some. From that table come the V and J calls and clone size; the DNA was used to work out D and trimming. The table includes some 500,000 clones, about 96% detected once. On this clone itself: Its antigen is undetermined. This specimen includes other DNA sequences encoding the same CDR3.

The CDR3 has 13 amino acids. Germline-derived CDR1 and CDR2 are GTSNPN and SVGIG (reference sequence). V lost 0 bases, J lost 4 bases, and 2 bases stayed unmatched. CD45RA+ naive and CD45RA-negative memory subsets were separated from CD4+ cells. Study results and caveats: The study found lower generation probabilities in non-shared clonotypes than in those shared by all four donors. Sorted-subset sequencing was shown by rarefaction to be incomplete despite large depth.

The sequence derives from a woman younger than 45 in good health. V is TRBV30 and J is TRBJ2-5; 7 nucleotides agree with TRBD2. The sample taken for sequencing was naive CD4+ T cells sorted from blood. Stated subset: CD45RA+ positively selected. The chain's CDR3 is CAWSVSGIETQYF. CDR3 bases: TGTGCCTGGAGTGTAAGCGGGATAGAGACCCAGTACTTC.